This paragraph covers one TCR beta chain sequence. The antigen this receptor binds is unknown. Base qualities were left out, and no much larger clone turns up one base away. The data were obtained in a study of T cell repertoires in cytomegalovirus infection (dated by TCRdb to between 2018 and 2021). Some background on the complete study: Recently identified HLA-C-restricted CMV epitopes, whose presentation resists viral immunomodulation, were targeted by peptide stimulations together with well-studied HLA-B-restricted epitopes. Donor HLA type was relevant to the analysis, because carriage of CMV infection together with the matching HLA type was indicated by public TCR beta signatures.

The germline V gene supplies CDR1 SGDLS and CDR2 YYNGEE. The trim is 4 bases for V and 12 bases for J, with a gap of 11 bases between the germline ends. The CDR3 holds 12 amino acids from the cysteine to the phenylalanine. This entry keeps only the CDR3 DNA: 36 bases, framed from base 1. The treatment or condition label corresponds to: in vitro stimulation with specific CMV peptide epitopes to enrich CMV-specific T cells. TCRdb lists the instrument as Illumina HiSeq 1500. Through fastp at Q25 and MiXCR, TCRdb rebuilt clones from the public reads, retaining in-frame beta chains. Duplicate CDR3 protein sequences are folded into a single record with the most common DNA and genes. A total of around 770,000 distinct CDR3 sequences appear in this sample, about 29% of them only once. The leading ten clones occupy about an eighth of the sample. Results the study describes overall, beyond this receptor: Cumulative frequency of public TCR beta family members discriminated carriers of CMV infection plus the relevant HLA type in this cohort and an independent roughly 320-donor cohort. The ex vivo response was dominated by HLA-C-restricted CMV-specific TCR beta clonotypes, and the single most frequent clonotype in two of eight donors was supplied by these HLA-C-restricted clonotypes.

This specimen was cultured CD8+ T cells from PBMCs, taken from culture after CMV antigen stimulation. In this chain, TRBV9 is recombined with TRBJ1-6, with the D gene uncertain. The receptor comes from a human donor in good health (CMV status not recorded). Some clones in this sample may be carry-over from other donors' samples. The CDR3 region has the sequence CASSNDKGPLHF. The nucleotide sequence is given as TGTGCCAGCAGCAATGATAAAGGACCCCTCCACTTT.